A selection of T cell receptor beta chains follows, all from one sample in a study of blood T cell repertoires in COVID-19. Method: immunoSEQ multiplex PCR; TCRdb's copy keeps in-frame clones and lacks some. Among around 95,000 clones listed, about nine tenths were seen once. Sample: peripheral blood. The receptor source for this set is a man over 45 with acute or convalescent COVID-19. Both conserved end residues are part of each CDR3. A D gene is named only where the DNA matches it firmly. Rows give clone size only sometimes, using once, few, many, or a class for an expanded clone.

>.|TRBJ1-1|TRBV5-1|.
CASSRAQGNTEAFF
TGCGCCAGCAGCAGAGCACAGGGAAACACTGAAGCTTTCTTT
>.|TRBJ2-7|TRBV4-3|once
CASSQVGGSYEQYF
TGCGCCAGCAGCCAAGTTGGGGGGTCCTACGAGCAGTACTTC
>TRBD1|TRBJ1-5|TRBV10-3|few
CAISSGQDLYQPQHF
TGTGCCATCAGTTCGGGACAGGACCTCTATCAGCCCCAGCATTTT
>TRBD2|TRBJ2-2|TRBV11-2|.
CASKTGLAGGNTGELFF
TGTGCCAGCAAAACGGGACTAGCGGGAGGGAACACCGGGGAGCTGTTTTTT
>.|TRBJ1-2|TRBV30|.
CAWSATGYGYTF
TGTGCCTGGAGTGCGACAGGTTATGGCTACACCTTC
>TRBD2|TRBJ2-3|TRBV12-3/TRBV12-4|.
CASSLREGDTQYF
TGTGCCAGCAGTTTGCGGGAGGGGGATACGCAGTATTTT
>.|TRBJ2-3|TRBV3-1/TRBV3-2|.
CASSQTQAPDTQYF
TGTGCCAGCAGCCAAACCCAGGCCCCAGATACGCAGTATTTT
>.|TRBJ1-6|TRBV27|many
CASSTGIRSPLHF
TGTGCCAGCAGCACAGGGATCAGGTCACCCCTCCACTTT
>TRBD1|TRBJ1-4|TRBV5-1|.
CASGSGGDEKLFF
TGCGCCAGCGGGTCAGGGGGTGACGAAAAACTGTTTTTT
>.|TRBJ2-5|TRBV29-1|.
CSVALTGKETQYF
TGCAGCGTTGCTCTCACAGGGAAAGAGACCCAGTACTTC
>.|TRBJ2-5|TRBV7-8|.
CASNRPGEETQYF
TGCGCCAGCAACCGCCCGGGGGAGGAGACCCAGTACTTC
>TRBD1|TRBJ1-1|TRBV18|.
CASSLLDRGGVAFF
TGTGCCAGCTCCCTCCTAGACAGGGGCGGTGTCGCTTTCTTT
>TRBD1|TRBJ1-5|TRBV6-5|.
CASSLTTGSGQPQHF
TGTGCCAGCAGTCTGACGACAGGGTCCGGACAGCCCCAGCATTTT
>TRBD1|TRBJ1-2|TRBV3-1/TRBV3-2|.
CASSHGGTANYGYTF
TGTGCCAGCAGCCATGGTGGGACAGCTAACTATGGCTACACCTTC
>TRBD1|TRBJ2-5|TRBV5-6|.
CASSFFQTGSTETQYF
TGTGCCAGCAGCTTTTTTCAGACAGGGTCCACGGAGACCCAGTACTTC
>TRBD2|TRBJ2-7|TRBV28|once
CASSLWTSGGSYEQYF
TGTGCCAGCAGTTTATGGACTAGCGGAGGGTCCTACGAGCAGTACTTC
>.|TRBJ2-2|TRBV2|.
CASRPGNTGELFF
TGTGCCAGCAGGCCAGGGAACACCGGGGAGCTGTTTTTT
>.|TRBJ1-2|TRBV12-5|.
CASGLAGRYGYTF
TGTGCTAGTGGTTTGGCCGGGAGGTATGGCTACACCTTC
>.|TRBJ2-7|TRBV5-1|few
CASSSTGQSSYEQYF
TGCGCCAGCAGCTCGACAGGCCAGAGCTCCTACGAGCAGTACTTC
>TRBD1|TRBJ1-2|TRBV14|.
CASSQQDRVYGYTF
TGTGCCAGCAGCCAACAGGACAGGGTCTATGGCTACACCTTC
>TRBD1|TRBJ1-4|TRBV6-1|.
CASSEMDRGRWNNEKLFF
TGTGCCAGCAGTGAGATGGACAGGGGGCGCTGGAATAATGAAAAACTGTTTTTT
>.|TRBJ1-1|TRBV11-3|.
CASSYDSVNTEAFF
TGTGCCAGCAGTTATGACAGCGTGAACACTGAAGCTTTCTTT
>.|TRBJ1-2|TRBV7-2|.
CASSLGSSPGYTF
TGTGCCAGCAGCTTAGGTTCCTCCCCTGGCTACACCTTC
>.|TRBJ2-1|TRBV5-1|.
CASSLNKEQFF
TGCGCCAGCAGCTTAAACAAGGAGCAGTTCTTC
>TRBD2|TRBJ2-1|TRBV30|.
CAFSSGRINEQFF
TGTGCCTTCTCTAGCGGGAGGATCAATGAGCAGTTCTTC
>TRBD1|TRBJ2-7|TRBV19|.
CASTATGTGGYEQYF
TGTGCCAGTACCGCTACCGGGACAGGGGGTTACGAGCAGTACTTC
>.|TRBJ1-1|TRBV6-2/TRBV6-3|.
CASSSPRSTEAFF
TGTGCCAGCAGTTCTCCCAGGTCGACTGAAGCTTTCTTT
>.|TRBJ2-3|TRBV7-2|.
CASSWGPRPTDTQYF
TGTGCCAGCAGCTGGGGCCCTCGGCCCACAGATACGCAGTATTTT
>TRBD2|TRBJ2-3|TRBV10-2|.
CASSESRTSGTTSTDTQYF
TGCGCCAGCAGTGAGTCGCGTACTAGCGGGACCACTAGCACAGATACGCAGTATTTT
>TRBD1|TRBJ2-5|TRBV15|.
CATQTGRRGQETQYF
TGTGCCACCCAGACAGGGCGACGGGGACAAGAGACCCAGTACTTC
>TRBD2|TRBJ2-2|TRBV19|.
CASARTSGSSTGELFF
TGTGCCAGTGCTAGGACTAGCGGGAGTTCGACCGGGGAGCTGTTTTTT
>TRBD1|TRBJ1-1|TRBV27|.
CASSTTSQGGTEAFF
TGTGCCAGCAGTACGACATCCCAGGGGGGCACTGAAGCTTTCTTT
>.|TRBJ1-1|TRBV30|.
CAWNSRADTEAFF
TGTGCCTGGAACTCGAGGGCGGACACTGAAGCTTTCTTT
>.|TRBJ1-2|TRBV25-1|.
CASSEYSGPTNYGYTF
TGTGCCAGCAGTGAATATAGCGGCCCAACGAACTATGGCTACACCTTC
>.|TRBJ1-1|TRBV5-1|.
CASSLELGVTEAFF
TGCGCCAGCAGCTTGGAGCTAGGAGTCACTGAAGCTTTCTTT
>TRBD1|TRBJ1-6|TRBV5-1|.
CASATQTSGTGLSPLHF
TGCGCCAGCGCGACACAAACATCCGGGACAGGGTTGTCACCCCTCCACTTT
>.|TRBJ1-1|TRBV5-6|.
CASSLVVNTEAFF
TGTGCCAGCAGCTTAGTAGTAAACACTGAAGCTTTCTTT
>.|TRBJ1-2|TRBV5-6|few
CASSLRGGTGYTF
TGTGCCAGCAGCCTCCGAGGGGGAACTGGCTACACCTTC